This T cell receptor beta chain appears in the sequencing data of a study of blood T cell repertoires in COVID-19. In the study overall: From the United States, Italy and Spain came samples of acute and convalescent COVID-19. Sources were T cells, B-cell-depleted T cells, or PBMCs; the material itself was cDNA or gDNA.

Original methodology: Reference gene primer amplification gave nucleated cell count estimates. TCRdb keeps only in-frame clones here, not all; method: immunoSEQ multiplex PCR. The V and J calls and the clone size are those of that table, but D and trimming were determined from the DNA. This repertoire shows 150,000 to 200,000 clones, roughly 86% found once; its top ten account for approximately 3.5%. The V gene lost 5 bases and the J gene lost 8 bases, with 12 bases spanning the gap. Germline lookup yields CDR1 LNHDA and CDR2 SQIVND (reference sequence). There are 12 residues in the CDR3. This receptor was taken from a man between 65 and 85 years old with acute or convalescent COVID-19. Sequences were obtained from peripheral blood. The chain links TRBV19 to TRBJ1-2; D might be TRBD1 (6 bases). For the CDR3, the DNA is TGTGCCAGTAGTTGGGGGCTACACGGCTACACCTTC. As protein: CASSWGLHGYTF. Drawing the rest from reference TRBV19 and TRBJ1-2, the complete variable domain is DGGITQSPKYLFRKEGQNVTLSCEQNLNHDAMYWYRQDPGQGLRLIYYSQIVNDFQKGDIAEGYSVSREKKESFPLTVTSAQKNPTAFYLCASSWGLHGYTFGSGTRLTVV.